Reported below is one T cell receptor beta chain. These data belong to a study of CD8+ T cells in alopecia areata. Extraction of RNA preceded its reverse transcription into cDNA, which served as the sequencing template. Sequenced by immunoSEQ multiplex PCR; TCRdb stores in-frame clones only, minus some. The table includes just over 150,000 clones, about 53% detected once. A FACSAria was used to sort CD4+ and CD8+ T cells. These cells came from PBMCs. Germline CDR1 SGHNT, CDR2 YYREEE (reference sequence). This CDR3 contains 11 residues. V lost 4 bases and J 6 bases, leaving 8 bases between the germline ends.

The sequencing used CD8+ T cells sorted from blood, collected at week 0. The sequence came from a human donor with alopecia areata. V and J are TRBV5-4 and TRBJ2-7, with D unresolved. The CDR3 nucleotides read TGTGCCAGCAGCAACAGAGCCGAGCAGTACTTC. This gives the protein CASSNRAEQYF.